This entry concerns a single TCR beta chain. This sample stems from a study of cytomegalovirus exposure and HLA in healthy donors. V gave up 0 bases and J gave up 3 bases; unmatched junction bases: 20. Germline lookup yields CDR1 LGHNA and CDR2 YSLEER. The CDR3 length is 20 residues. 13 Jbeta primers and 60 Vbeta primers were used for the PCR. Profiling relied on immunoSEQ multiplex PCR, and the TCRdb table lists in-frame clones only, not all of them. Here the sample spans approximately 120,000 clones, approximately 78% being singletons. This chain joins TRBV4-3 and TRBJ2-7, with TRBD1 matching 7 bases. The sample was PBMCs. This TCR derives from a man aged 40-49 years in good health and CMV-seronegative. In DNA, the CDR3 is TGCGCCAGCAGCCAAGATATCAGGGGGTCCCCCCTCTCCGGTGGCTACGAGCAGTACTTC. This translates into CASSQDIRGSPLSGGYEQYF.